A selection of T cell receptor beta chains follows, all from one sample in a study of vaccination effects on CD4 cells after COVID-19. What these receptors recognize is not known. Measured with immunoSEQ multiplex PCR; TCRdb has only the in-frame clones, and not every one. The data show tens of thousands of clones, 75% to 85% seen once. The sample consisted of CD4+ T cells from PBMCs cultured with HCoV-OC43 spike peptides, taken before COVID-19 vaccination. These TCRs come from a human donor who received a COVID-19 vaccine. The CDR3 runs from the conserved cysteine through the conserved F or W. D genes are given only for firm matches. Only part of the rows carry a size: once, few, many, or a class if the clone is expanded.

>TRBV27|once|TRBJ1-2|-
CASSAMFGGGANYGYTF
TGTGCCAGCAGTGCTATGTTCGGGGGGGGAGCTAACTATGGCTACACCTTC
>TRBV30|-|TRBJ1-2|TRBD1
CAWRETGGDYGYTF
TGTGCCTGGAGGGAGACAGGGGGCGACTATGGCTACACCTTC
>TRBV2|-|TRBJ2-1|TRBD1
CASSQDRGNYNEQFF
TGTGCCAGCAGTCAGGACAGGGGAAACTACAATGAGCAGTTCTTC
>TRBV3-1/TRBV3-2|-|TRBJ1-6|TRBD1
CASSLQGGNSPLHF
TGTGCCAGCAGCCTACAGGGGGGAAATTCACCCCTCCACTTT
>TRBV18|-|TRBJ1-3|-
CASSLGTSSGNTIYF
TGTGCCAGCTCACTCGGGACATCCTCTGGAAACACCATATATTTT
>TRBV6-5|-|TRBJ1-5|TRBD1
CASSYDRGWQPQHF
TGTGCCAGCAGTTACGACAGGGGCTGGCAGCCCCAGCATTTT
>TRBV18|-|TRBJ2-5|-
CASSPPFSGKETQYF
TGTGCCAGCTCACCCCCTTTTAGCGGTAAAGAGACCCAGTACTTC
>TRBV6-5|-|TRBJ1-5|-
CASSSFRPTSNQPQHF
TGTGCCAGCAGTTCATTTCGGCCGACGAGCAATCAGCCCCAGCATTTT
>TRBV7-3|-|TRBJ1-1|-
CASSTSVNTEAFF
TGTGCCAGCAGCACCTCAGTGAACACTGAAGCTTTCTTT
>TRBV4-1|-|TRBJ2-3|-
CASSQYWSSTDTQYF
TGCGCCAGCAGCCAATATTGGTCTAGCACAGATACGCAGTATTTT
>TRBV28|-|TRBJ2-6|TRBD1
CASSLGTASGANVLTF
TGTGCCAGCAGTTTAGGGACAGCCTCTGGGGCCAACGTCCTGACTTTC
>TRBV7-2|-|TRBJ1-6|TRBD1
CASSWTGKNSPLHF
TGTGCCAGCAGCTGGACAGGGAAAAATTCACCCCTCCACTTT
>TRBV3-1/TRBV3-2|few|TRBJ2-2|TRBD1
CASSQNDRGYTGELFF
TGTGCCAGCAGCCAAAACGACAGGGGGTACACCGGGGAGCTGTTTTTT
>TRBV3-1/TRBV3-2|-|TRBJ2-3|-
CASSQELYTDTQYF
TGTGCCAGCAGCCAAGAGTTATACACAGATACGCAGTATTTT
>TRBV20-1|-|TRBJ1-4|-
CSASSRGGSEKLFF
TGCAGTGCTAGTTCCCGAGGTGGTAGTGAAAAACTGTTTTTT
>TRBV2|-|TRBJ1-6|TRBD1
CASKTDRGLSPLHF
TGTGCCAGCAAAACGGACAGGGGGCTTTCACCCCTCCACTTT
>TRBV21-1|once|TRBJ2-2|-
CASSKAGTGRNTGELFF
TGTGCCAGCAGCAAAGCAGGGACAGGGCGAAACACCGGGGAGCTGTTTTTT
>TRBV5-1|-|TRBJ2-5|-
CASSLGGSQETQYF
TGCGCCAGCAGCTTAGGAGGCTCCCAAGAGACCCAGTACTTC
>TRBV5-1|-|TRBJ1-6|-
CASSLAGSRSYNSPLHF
TGCGCCAGCAGCTTGGCCGGCAGTCGCTCCTATAATTCACCCCTCCACTTT
>TRBV2|-|TRBJ1-2|-
CASKTNYGYTF
TGTGCCAGCAAAACTAACTATGGCTACACCTTC
>TRBV5-1|-|TRBJ2-5|TRBD1
CASSRDSLQETQYF
TGCGCCAGCAGCAGGGACAGCCTACAAGAGACCCAGTACTTC
>TRBV30|-|TRBJ1-1|TRBD1
CAWSRGRTEAFF
TGTGCCTGGAGTAGGGGGCGGACTGAAGCTTTCTTT
>TRBV19|-|TRBJ1-4|-
CASSIGNEKLFF
TGTGCCAGTAGTATAGGAAATGAAAAACTGTTTTTT
>TRBV5-1|few|TRBJ2-2|-
CASSLVPGGRVGELFF
TGCGCCAGCAGCTTGGTTCCCGGGGGTCGGGTCGGGGAGCTGTTTTTT
>TRBV24-1|-|TRBJ2-5|-
CATSERGSGETQYF
TGTGCCACCAGTGAAAGAGGGTCCGGAGAGACCCAGTACTTC
>TRBV2|-|TRBJ1-5|-
CASTRLRDSRNQPQHF
TGTGCCAGCACTCGATTACGGGATTCCCGCAATCAGCCCCAGCATTTT
>TRBV9|few|TRBJ1-1|TRBD1
CASSGTGLMNTEAFF
TGTGCCAGCAGCGGGACAGGGCTGATGAACACTGAAGCTTTCTTT
>TRBV29-1|-|TRBJ1-2|-
CSVIDRILNYGYTF
TGCAGCGTCATAGACAGGATCCTTAACTATGGCTACACCTTC
>TRBV6-1|-|TRBJ2-1|-
CASVGGTPYNEQFF
TGTGCCAGCGTCGGCGGGACCCCTTACAATGAGCAGTTCTTC
>TRBV6-5|-|TRBJ2-2|-
CASSIGQRNGELFF
TGTGCCAGCAGTATCGGACAGAGGAACGGGGAGCTGTTTTTT
>TRBV7-6|-|TRBJ2-3|TRBD2
CASSLDPRRGSNTDTQYF
TGTGCCAGCAGCTTAGACCCTCGGCGGGGGTCGAACACAGATACGCAGTATTTT
>TRBV19|few|TRBJ1-2|TRBD1
CASNLYRGDVYGYTF
TGTGCCAGTAACCTCTACAGGGGAGACGTCTATGGCTACACCTTC
>TRBV6-2/TRBV6-3|-|TRBJ1-5|-
CASSWAVLSNQPQHF
TGTGCCAGCAGTTGGGCGGTTCTTAGCAATCAGCCCCAGCATTTT
>TRBV27|-|TRBJ2-1|TRBD2
CASSRGLGYNEQFF
TGTGCCAGCAGTCGGGGACTAGGGTACAATGAGCAGTTCTTC
>TRBV9|-|TRBJ1-4|TRBD1
CASSAFQGESEKLFF
TGTGCCAGCAGCGCCTTTCAGGGGGAGTCTGAAAAACTGTTTTTT
>TRBV2|-|TRBJ2-1|-
CASSADYNEQFF
TGTGCCAGCAGCGCAGATTACAATGAGCAGTTCTTC
>TRBV15|-|TRBJ2-2|-
CATSRDPPGGTNTGELFF
TGTGCCACCAGCAGAGATCCGCCAGGTGGAACGAACACCGGGGAGCTGTTTTTT
>TRBV24-1|-|TRBJ2-2|-
CATSDLKTEGALDTGELFF
TGTGCCACCAGTGATTTGAAAACAGAAGGGGCCCTGGACACCGGGGAGCTGTTTTTT
>TRBV5-1|-|TRBJ2-3|-
CASPMGGYTTDTQYF
TGCGCCAGCCCCATGGGAGGTTACACCACAGATACGCAGTATTTT
>TRBV6-1|-|TRBJ2-1|-
CASSEISPGGRVRNNEQFF
TGTGCCAGCAGTGAAATAAGCCCTGGTGGTAGGGTTCGGAACAATGAGCAGTTCTTC
>TRBV2|few|TRBJ1-4|-
CASRGPRQGPNEKLFF
TGTGCCAGCAGGGGGCCTCGTCAGGGGCCTAATGAAAAACTGTTTTTT
>TRBV30|-|TRBJ2-6|-
CAWSGTGFLGANVLTF
TGTGCCTGGAGTGGAACCGGGTTTTTGGGGGCCAACGTCCTGACTTTC
>TRBV7-8|-|TRBJ1-3|-
CASSLGPNFSGNTIYF
TGTGCCAGCAGCTTAGGTCCGAACTTCTCTGGAAACACCATATATTTT
>TRBV7-2|-|TRBJ2-1|-
CASSLGTHNEQFF
TGTGCCAGCAGCTTAGGGACACACAATGAGCAGTTCTTC
>TRBV18|-|TRBJ2-1|-
CASSPPGSSYNEQFF
TGTGCCAGCTCACCACCGGGGAGCTCCTACAATGAGCAGTTCTTC
>TRBV2|once|TRBJ2-2|-
CASSSGQGYTGELFF
TGTGCCAGCAGCTCGGGACAAGGCTACACCGGGGAGCTGTTTTTT
>TRBV5-4|-|TRBJ2-5|TRBD1
CASSPRPGTGSKGETQYF
TGTGCCAGCAGCCCCCGTCCCGGGACAGGGTCGAAGGGAGAGACCCAGTACTTC
>TRBV18|-|TRBJ2-5|TRBD1
CASSRQGGEETQYF
TGTGCCAGCTCACGACAAGGGGGCGAAGAGACCCAGTACTTC
>TRBV10-1|-|TRBJ1-1|-
CASSDTGRNTEAFF
TGCGCCAGCAGTGACACAGGGAGGAACACTGAAGCTTTCTTT
>TRBV6-4|-|TRBJ1-1|-
CASRVRDYNTEAFF
TGTGCCAGCAGGGTCAGGGATTATAACACTGAAGCTTTCTTT
>TRBV18|-|TRBJ1-1|-
CASSPARVKTEAFF
TGTGCCAGCTCACCGGCGAGGGTTAAGACTGAAGCTTTCTTT
>TRBV6-5|-|TRBJ2-1|-
CASRGGLDEQFF
TGTGCCAGCAGGGGGGGTCTGGATGAGCAGTTCTTC
>TRBV15|once|TRBJ2-1|TRBD2
CATSRDFGTSGGGSEQFF
TGTGCCACCAGCAGAGATTTCGGGACTAGCGGGGGGGGCAGTGAGCAGTTCTTC
>TRBV5-4|-|TRBJ2-1|TRBD2
CASIRSGGSNEQFF
TGTGCCAGCATTCGTAGCGGGGGAAGTAATGAGCAGTTCTTC
>TRBV11-2|-|TRBJ2-3|-
CASSLTTGPTDTQYF
TGTGCCAGCAGCCTGACCACGGGGCCCACAGATACGCAGTATTTT
>TRBV10-2|-|TRBJ1-6|TRBD1
CASKDMRDRVGAPLHF
TGCGCCAGCAAGGATATGCGGGACAGGGTTGGGGCACCCCTCCACTTT